A selection of T cell receptor beta chains follows, all from one sample in a study of control samples from healthy donors and cancer patients. TCRdb keeps only in-frame clones here, not all; method: immunoSEQ multiplex PCR. The data show tens of thousands of clones, 75% to 90% seen once. Sequencing was carried out using blood. The receptor source for this set is a man aged 50 to 59 in good health. CDR3s include the opening cysteine and the closing phenylalanine or tryptophan. The D gene is left open where the match is weak. Not all rows give a size; the values are once, few, many and, for expanded clones, a class.

TRBJ1-4 - TRBV7-2 few 13 CASSVVGNEKLFF TGTGCCAGCAGTGTGGTGGGGAATGAAAAACTGTTTTTT
TRBJ1-5 TRBD1 TRBV2 - 16 CASRATGLATNQPQHF TGTGCCAGCAGGGCGACAGGGTTGGCGACTAATCAGCCCCAGCATTTT
TRBJ1-4 - TRBV6-5 few 14 CASIKRDVGEKLFF TGTGCCAGCATTAAAAGGGACGTTGGAGAAAAACTGTTTTTT
TRBJ1-5 TRBD1 TRBV7-9 - 14 CASSRTGSNQPQHF TGTGCCAGCAGTCGGACAGGGAGCAATCAGCCCCAGCATTTT
TRBJ1-2 - TRBV15 - 16 CATSPPMAPVGRGYTF TGTGCCACCAGTCCCCCGATGGCACCCGTAGGAAGGGGCTACACCTTC
TRBJ2-3 - TRBV9 - 14 CASSGGQLTDTQYF TGTGCCAGCAGCGGGGGACAACTCACAGATACGCAGTATTTT
TRBJ1-1 - TRBV30 - 13 CAWSVRGGPEAFF TGTGCCTGGAGTGTACGGGGGGGCCCCGAAGCTTTCTTT
TRBJ2-3 - TRBV5-3 - 14 CARSLERGTDTQYF TGTGCCAGAAGCTTGGAGCGGGGCACAGATACGCAGTATTTT
TRBJ1-2 TRBD1 TRBV5-3 - 20 CARSLWATGTGVRYDYGYTF TGTGCCAGAAGCTTGTGGGCGACCGGGACAGGGGTTAGGTACGACTATGGCTACACCTTC
TRBJ2-3 TRBD2 TRBV6-2/TRBV6-3 - 18 CASSRDRLAVSYTDTQYF TGTGCCAGCAGTAGGGACCGACTAGCCGTCTCTTACACAGATACGCAGTATTTT
TRBJ2-7 - TRBV9 - 15 CASSVGADWDYEQYF TGTGCCAGCAGCGTAGGCGCAGACTGGGACTACGAGCAGTACTTC
TRBJ2-2 - TRBV7-2 - 17 CASSLLYGTANTGELFF TGTGCCAGCAGCTTATTATACGGGACGGCGAACACCGGGGAGCTGTTTTTT
TRBJ1-2 TRBD1 TRBV30 - 14 CAWRTGKNYYGYTF TGTGCCTGGCGGACAGGGAAAAATTACTATGGCTACACCTTC
TRBJ2-1 - TRBV30 - 14 CAWTESNRGNEQFF TGTGCCTGGACTGAAAGCAACCGGGGGAATGAGCAGTTCTTC
TRBJ1-2 - TRBV10-3 - 12 CAISGDNYGYTF TGTGCCATCAGTGGGGACAACTATGGCTACACCTTC
TRBJ1-1 - TRBV27 once 13 CASSSGWDAEAFF TGTGCCAGCAGCTCGGGGTGGGACGCTGAAGCTTTCTTT
TRBJ1-1 - TRBV18 - 14 CASTRSSMNTEAFF TGTGCCAGCACCCGGTCCTCGATGAACACTGAAGCTTTCTTT
TRBJ1-1 - TRBV15 few 14 CATSIHSEDTEAFF TGTGCCACCAGCATCCACTCGGAGGACACTGAAGCTTTCTTT
TRBJ2-1 TRBD2 TRBV3-1/TRBV3-2 - 15 CASSPGTSGYNEQFF TGTGCCAGCAGCCCCGGGACTAGCGGGTACAATGAGCAGTTCTTC
TRBJ2-7 TRBD2 TRBV4-2 once 16 CASSHEGLADNYEQYF TGTGCCAGCAGCCATGAGGGGCTAGCGGATAACTACGAGCAGTACTTC
TRBJ2-2 - TRBV30 - 15 CALANRGLRTGELFF TGTGCCCTGGCGAATCGGGGGCTTAGGACCGGGGAGCTGTTTTTT
TRBJ2-3 - TRBV21-1 - 16 CASSKDADRGSDTQYF TGTGCCAGCAGCAAAGATGCGGACAGGGGGTCAGATACGCAGTATTTT
TRBJ2-2 - TRBV6-5 - 13 CASSFGLVGELFF TGTGCCAGCAGTTTTGGACTCGTCGGGGAGCTGTTTTTT